The present T cell receptor beta chain was sequenced within a study of blood T cell repertoires in COVID-19. Assay: immunoSEQ multiplex PCR; the TCRdb copy retains only in-frame clones and omits some. The repertoire consists of about 180,000 clones, with under 90% occurring once and the leading ten covering around a sixth. After removal of 2 bases from V and 7 bases from J, the junction contained 2 bases not matched to a gene. This CDR3 has 14 residues. Germline CDR1 SGDLS, CDR2 YYNGEE. The sample comprised peripheral blood. This chain links TRBV9 with TRBJ2-2, with 10 bases lining up with TRBD1. The sequence derives from a person in their 70s with COVID-19, enrolled during active disease. The DNA of the CDR3 is TGTGCCAGCAGCGTCGGGACAGGGGTCGGGGAGCTGTTTTTT. Translated, it gives CASSVGTGVGELFF.